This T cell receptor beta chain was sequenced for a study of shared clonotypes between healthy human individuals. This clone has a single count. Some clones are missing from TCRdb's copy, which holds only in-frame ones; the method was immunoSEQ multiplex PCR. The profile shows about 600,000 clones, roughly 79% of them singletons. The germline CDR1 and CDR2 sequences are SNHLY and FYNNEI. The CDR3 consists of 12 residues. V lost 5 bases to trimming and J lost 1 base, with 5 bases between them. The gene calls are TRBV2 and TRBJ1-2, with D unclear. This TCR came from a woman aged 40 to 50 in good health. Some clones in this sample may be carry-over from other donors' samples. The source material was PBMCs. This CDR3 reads CASSTDNYGYTF. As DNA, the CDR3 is TGTGCCAGCAGTACAGATAACTATGGCTACACCTTC. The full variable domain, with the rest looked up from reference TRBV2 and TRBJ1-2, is EPEVTQTPSHQVTQMGQEVILRCVPISNHLYFYWYRQILGQKVEFLVSFYNNEISEKSEIFDDQFSVERPDGSNFTLKIRSTKLEDSAMYFCASSTDNYGYTFGSGTRLTVV.